This T cell receptor (beta chain) originates from a study of beta chain features in type 1 diabetes. Background on the study: Cells sorted and examined across all samples totaled almost 110 million. General observations from the study: There was a moderate but significant shortening of TCRB CDR3s in all four CD4+ subsets of Type 1 diabetes patients. Patients showed naive, central memory and Treg TCRB repertoires that appeared more similar than those of healthy donors. Patients and controls would share equally any PCR tilt toward shorter templates.

Between the trimmed V and J ends, which lost 3 bases and 4 bases, there was a span of 18 bases. Germline V lookup: CDR1 KGHSH, CDR2 LQKENI. This CDR3 comprises 16 residues. This clone appeared a few times. What it recognizes is unknown. Isolated RNA was reverse transcribed in full, so expressed TCRB transcripts were sequenced. About 3.57 million reads were obtained on average from naive, central memory and regulatory T cell samples. TCRdb's table, derived via immunoSEQ multiplex PCR, lists solely in-frame clones and lacks some. Of 300,000 to 350,000 clones in the sample, about 14% were seen once. J is TRBJ1-2 and V is TRBV18, with D possibly TRBD1 on 5 matching bases. The source is a woman aged 18-29 years with type 1 diabetes. Sequenced input: naive CD4+ T cells from blood. The CDR3 spells CASSPSARGRIYGYTF. The CDR3, as DNA: TGTGCCAGCTCACCTTCGGCAAGGGGTAGAATCTATGGCTACACCTTC.